Sequencing of this T cell receptor (beta chain) was carried out in a study of T cell responses to AZD1222 COVID-19 vaccine. Broader study findings: Repertoire collection took place solely once the T cell response had peaked.

V shed 4 bases and J shed 8 bases, with 19 bases lying between them. The CDR3 length is 15 residues. Germline V lookup: CDR1 SGHDT, CDR2 YYEEEE. As regards this clone: Its antigen is unidentified.

The table came from immunoSEQ multiplex PCR; TCRdb's copy has only in-frame clones and leaves some out. This sample yields about 150,000 clones, of which about nine tenths are seen a single time; more than 3% belongs to the top ten. The chain links TRBV5-6 to TRBJ2-1, with D possibly matching TRBD1 (5 bases). This clonotype originated in an adult who received the AZD1222 COVID-19 vaccine. Sample: peripheral blood, taken 28 days after the second AZD1222 dose. The CDR3 DNA reads as TGTGCCAGCAGCCACAGACAGTGGTTTGGGGATGAGCAGTTCTTC. Amino acids: CASSHRQWFGDEQFF. Full variable domain (outside the CDR3, taken from reference TRBV5-6 and TRBJ2-1): DAGVTQSPTHLIKTRGQQVTLRCSPKSGHDTVSWYQQALGQGPQFIFQYYEEEERQRGNFPDRFSGHQFPNYSSELNVNALLLGDSALYLCASSHRQWFGDEQFFGPGTRLTVL.